The rows below give T cell receptor beta chains drawn from one sample of a study of CD8 T cells in ankylosing spondylitis. TCRdb fed the 5' RACE reads into MiXCR, producing one record per CDR3 protein. Of 500,000 to 550,000 distinct CDR3 sequences in the sample, roughly 13% were seen once. Material: blood, either unsorted or a sorted T cell fraction (not recorded which). Receptor source: a male donor with ankylosing spondylitis. Both conserved end residues are part of each CDR3.

v_gene | CDR3aa
TRBV5-1 | CASSYGSQGETQYF
TRBV6-1 | CASSEFVGDTQYF
TRBV20-1 | CSAEGRAVSYNEQFF
TRBV7-8 | CASSPRVPGTGFEQYF
TRBV20-1 | CSARDIGGPNYGYTF
TRBV18 | CASSPGQEGREKLFF
TRBV7-2 | CASSLVPHLGTEAFF
TRBV6-5 | CASSDSGLSTYNEQFF
TRBV20-1 | CSARDFSTASTDTQYF
TRBV14 | CASSKGLWGPAGEQFF
TRBV7-9 | CASSPAGTGLSYEQYF
TRBV29-1 | CSVEGDRTSKDTQYF
TRBV20-1 | CSARPLRGAEKLFF
TRBV3-1 | CASSQLGPGAGYTF
TRBV4-2 | CASSQRDGGRNTEAFF
TRBV11-2 | CASSGQVEQYF
TRBV2 | CASTGWRQGAQPQHF
TRBV6-1 | CATALTGASYNEQFF
TRBV6-2/TRBV6-3 | CASSSPALLASESSYNEQFF
TRBV4-2 | CASSQGPGTDTQYF
TRBV15 | CATSRDPAGTSGSLGFF
TRBV29-1 | CSVVRLGDTQYF
TRBV5-1 | CASSLFQGRDGYTF
TRBV7-9 | CAGSTRTIGGTEAFF
TRBV12-3/TRBV12-4 | CASKPGPSTDTQYF
TRBV3-1 | CASSHFRSGYTF
TRBV27 | CASSLNPTGEGEQFF
TRBV3-1 | CASSQGAGYTF
TRBV5-1 | CASSRGSSTNEKLFF
TRBV3-1 | CASSQEWVGYTF
TRBV7-7 | CASSPASPSNTGELFF
TRBV20-1 | CSAIGTGNQETQYF
TRBV3-1 | CASSLLAGGVNEQFF
TRBV15 | CATSRGTGELFF
TRBV10-3 | CAIRGGQEEMAFF
TRBV5-1 | CASSLGTGGYEQYF
TRBV29-1 | CSVERTGQETQYF
TRBV7-6 | CASSSSYTNIQYF
TRBV11-2 | CASSLSPGLAGPGADTQYF
TRBV7-2 | CASSLRGHAYEQYF
TRBV29-1 | CSVSRGQPNTGELFF
TRBV7-8 | CASSFYLDLDHNEQFF
TRBV27 | CASSWGQGAFNEQFF
TRBV20-1 | CSASEGSATDTQYF
TRBV12-3/TRBV12-4 | CASSSLGGGTDTQYF
TRBV5-1 | CASSEDQQGYNEQFF
TRBV5-5 | CASSWDLPGVGTEAFF
TRBV20-1 | CSASTSYSYNEQFF
TRBV5-1 | CASSFNQGLYTDTQYF
TRBV7-8 | CASSPRRGGQVYYGYTF
TRBV7-8 | CASSPGTSSENIQYF
TRBV20-1 | CSARAPYPASYEQYF
TRBV24-1 | CATSDFRGQRYNEQFF
TRBV15 | CATSRQEFPVEQYF
TRBV6-2/TRBV6-3 | CASSYSMSAAETQYF
TRBV6-1 | CASRPWTESSYNEQFF
TRBV6-2/TRBV6-3 | CASSYSSQPEDLNTGELFF
TRBV24-1 | CATSNQGTHTGELFF
TRBV20-1 | CSARGGLAGAHSYNEQFF
TRBV3-1 | CASSYTGGSDQPQHF